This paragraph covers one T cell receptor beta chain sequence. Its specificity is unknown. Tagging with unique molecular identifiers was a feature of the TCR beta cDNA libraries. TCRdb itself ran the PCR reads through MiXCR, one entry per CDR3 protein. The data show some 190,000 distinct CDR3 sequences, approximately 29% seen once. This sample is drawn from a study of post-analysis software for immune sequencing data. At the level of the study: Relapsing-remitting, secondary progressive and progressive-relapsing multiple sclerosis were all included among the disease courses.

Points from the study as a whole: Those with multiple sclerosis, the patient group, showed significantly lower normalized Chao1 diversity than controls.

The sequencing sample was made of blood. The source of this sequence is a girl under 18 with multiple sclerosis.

The CDR3 DNA follows: TGTGCCAGCAGTTCACCCGGGACGGATATGAACACTGAAGCTTTCTTT. Translating gives CASSSPGTDMNTEAFF. The chain combines TRBV28 with TRBJ1-1; a weak D match, TRBD1 (5 bases). Germline values: CDR1 MDHEN, CDR2 SYDVKM. The CDR3 totals 16 residues. Trimming removed 4 bases from V and 0 bases from J, with 15 bases in between.